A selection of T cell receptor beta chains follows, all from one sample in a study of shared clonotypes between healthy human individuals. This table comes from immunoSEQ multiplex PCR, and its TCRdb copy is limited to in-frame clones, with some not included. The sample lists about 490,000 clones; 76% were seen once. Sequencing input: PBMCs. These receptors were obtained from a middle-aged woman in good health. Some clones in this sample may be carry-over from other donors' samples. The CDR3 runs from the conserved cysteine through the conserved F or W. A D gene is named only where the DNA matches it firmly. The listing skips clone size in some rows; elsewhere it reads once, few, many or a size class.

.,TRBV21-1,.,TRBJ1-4,CASTSRPLQSTRGLANEKLFF,TGTGCCAGCACCTCACGGCCATTACAGAGTACGAGGGGGTTGGCTAATGAAAAACTGTTTTTT
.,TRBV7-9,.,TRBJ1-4,CASSLTATNEKLFF,TGCGCCAGCAGCCTGACAGCAACTAATGAAAAACTGTTTTTT
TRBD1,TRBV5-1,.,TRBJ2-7,CASNLQGANEQYF,TGCGCCAGCAACTTGCAGGGGGCAAACGAGCAGTACTTC
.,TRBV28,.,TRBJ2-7,CASSLLLREQYF,TGTGCCAGCAGTTTACTCTTGCGCGAGCAGTACTTC
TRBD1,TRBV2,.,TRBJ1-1,CASSAPGTATEAFF,TGTGCCAGCAGTGCCCCCGGGACAGCTACTGAAGCTTTCTTT
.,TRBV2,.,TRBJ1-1,CASSDQGNTEAFF,TGTGCCAGCAGCGACCAAGGAAACACTGAAGCTTTCTTT
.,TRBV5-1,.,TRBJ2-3,CASSLNTGPTKDTQYF,TGCGCCAGCAGCTTGAACACAGGACCGACAAAGGATACGCAGTATTTT
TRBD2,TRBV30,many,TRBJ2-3,CAWGSGTVSDTQYF,TGTGCCTGGGGTAGCGGGACCGTTTCCGATACGCAGTATTTT
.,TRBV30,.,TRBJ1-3,CAWSKGGNTIYF,TGTGCCTGGAGCAAGGGGGGAAACACCATATATTTT
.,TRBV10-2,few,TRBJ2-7,CASSESHEQYF,TGCGCCAGCAGTGAGTCCCACGAGCAGTACTTC
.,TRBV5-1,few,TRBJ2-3,CASSTGSTDTQYF,TGCGCCAGCAGCACCGGAAGCACAGATACGCAGTATTTT
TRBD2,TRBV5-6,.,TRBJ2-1,CASGFSGRALSEQFF,TGTGCCAGCGGATTTAGCGGGAGGGCCTTAAGTGAGCAGTTCTTC
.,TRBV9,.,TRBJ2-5,CASSVETGGWETQYF,TGTGCCAGCAGCGTAGAGACTGGGGGCTGGGAGACCCAGTACTTC
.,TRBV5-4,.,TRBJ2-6,CASSLPWAGANVLTF,TGTGCCAGCAGCTTACCGTGGGCTGGGGCCAACGTCCTGACTTTC
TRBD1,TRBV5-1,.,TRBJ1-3,CASSLGGQGGGNTIYF,TGCGCCAGCAGCTTGGGCGGACAGGGTGGTGGAAACACCATATATTTT
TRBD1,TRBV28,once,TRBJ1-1,CASRDRGLGITEAFF,TGTGCCAGCAGAGACAGGGGGCTAGGAATTACTGAAGCTTTCTTT
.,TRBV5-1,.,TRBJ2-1,CASSFHAGYNEQFF,TGCGCCAGCAGCTTCCATGCGGGGTACAATGAGCAGTTCTTC
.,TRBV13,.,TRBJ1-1,CASSPRAGTEAFF,TGTGCCAGCAGCCCCCGGGCTGGCACTGAAGCTTTCTTT
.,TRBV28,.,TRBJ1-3,CASSRPPVDSGNTIYF,TGTGCCAGCAGCCGCCCTCCAGTGGACTCGGGAAACACCATATATTTT
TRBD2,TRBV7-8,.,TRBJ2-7,CASSLTSGSYEQYF,TGTGCCAGCAGCTTAACTAGCGGGAGCTACGAGCAGTACTTC
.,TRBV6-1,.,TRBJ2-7,CASSEGGRYEQYF,TGTGCCAGCAGTGAAGGGGGCCGCTACGAGCAGTACTTC
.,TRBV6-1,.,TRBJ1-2,CASTPGGDNYSYTF,TGTGCCAGCACTCCCGGGGGGGATAACTATAGCTACACCTTC
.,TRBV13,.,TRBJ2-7,CASKEVGRSYEQYF,TGTGCCAGCAAGGAGGTGGGACGGTCCTACGAGCAGTACTTC
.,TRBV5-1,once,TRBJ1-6,CASGSLTGHNSPLHF,TGCGCCAGCGGCTCCTTGACAGGCCATAATTCACCCCTCCACTTT
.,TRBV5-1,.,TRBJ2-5,CASSLVLAAEETQYF,TGCGCCAGCAGCTTGGTTTTAGCGGCCGAAGAGACCCAGTACTTC
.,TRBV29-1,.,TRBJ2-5,CSVELALETQYF,TGCAGCGTTGAATTGGCTCTAGAGACCCAGTACTTC
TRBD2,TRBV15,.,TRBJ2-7,CATSREGFDWASGRGSYEQYF,TGTGCCACCAGCAGAGAGGGGTTTGATTGGGCTAGCGGGAGGGGATCCTACGAGCAGTACTTC
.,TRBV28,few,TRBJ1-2,CASSLGPPPGYGYTF,TGTGCCAGCAGTTTGGGACCCCCTCCCGGTTATGGCTACACCTTC
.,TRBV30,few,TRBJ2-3,CAWSVKGSTDTQYF,TGTGCCTGGAGTGTAAAAGGAAGCACAGATACGCAGTATTTT
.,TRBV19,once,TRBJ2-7,CASTQGLGIDEQYF,TGTGCCAGTACTCAGGGCCTAGGGATTGACGAGCAGTACTTC
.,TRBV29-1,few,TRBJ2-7,CSGLVGRSGEQYF,TGCAGCGGTCTGGTCGGGAGATCGGGAGAGCAGTACTTC
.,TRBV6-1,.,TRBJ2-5,CASRGGGGRQETQYF,TGTGCCAGCAGAGGTGGGGGAGGAAGACAAGAGACCCAGTACTTC
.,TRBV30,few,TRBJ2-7,CAWSPHPRGPYEQYF,TGTGCCTGGAGTCCGCACCCCCGGGGTCCCTACGAGCAGTACTTC
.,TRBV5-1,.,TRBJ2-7,CASSLFSGSDEQYF,TGCGCCAGCAGCTTGTTTTCAGGGTCGGACGAGCAGTACTTC
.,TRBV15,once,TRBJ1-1,CATSSMNTEAFF,TGTGCCACCAGCAGTATGAACACTGAAGCTTTCTTT
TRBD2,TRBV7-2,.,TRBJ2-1,CASSRSGIALNEQFF,TGTGCCAGCAGTCGAAGCGGGATCGCGTTGAATGAGCAGTTCTTC
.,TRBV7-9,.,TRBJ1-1,CASISGRFTEAFF,TGTGCCAGCATCTCGGGACGGTTCACTGAAGCTTTCTTT
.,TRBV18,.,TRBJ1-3,CASSDGISGNTIYF,TGTGCCAGCTCAGACGGAATCTCTGGAAACACCATATATTTT
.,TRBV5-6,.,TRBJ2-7,CASSLIKGEQYF,TGTGCCAGCAGCTTAATTAAGGGCGAGCAGTACTTC
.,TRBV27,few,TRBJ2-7,CASSKGGYEQYF,TGTGCCAGCAGTAAAGGGGGGTACGAGCAGTACTTC
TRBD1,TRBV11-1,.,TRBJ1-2,CASSPWDRGNYGYTF,TGTGCCAGCAGCCCCTGGGACAGGGGAAACTATGGCTACACCTTC
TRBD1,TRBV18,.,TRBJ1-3,CASSPTGGTEGNTIYF,TGTGCCAGCTCTCCTACCGGTGGGACAGAAGGAAACACCATATATTTT
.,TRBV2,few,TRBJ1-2,CASSDGYLAGYTF,TGTGCCAGCAGTGACGGCTATCTCGCTGGCTACACCTTC